Following are 5 T cell receptor beta chains from one sample sequenced in a study of beta chain features in type 1 diabetes. Expressed TCRB transcripts were sequenced because the isolated RNA had all been reverse transcribed beforehand. Using immunoSEQ multiplex PCR, the repertoire was profiled, and TCRdb retains in-frame clones only, with some absent. The sample lists under 900,000 clones; roughly 16% were seen once. The sample taken for sequencing was naive CD4+ T cells from blood. These receptors all come from a woman aged 18-29 years in good health.

This clone was counted only a few times. The chain combines TRBV28 with TRBJ1-2; the D gene is possibly TRBD1 (5 bases). Germline V CDR1 and CDR2: MDHEN, SYDVKM. Deletions cut 5 bases from V and 10 bases from J, with 20 bases between. The CDR3 runs 14 residues. CDR3 loop: CASSTPDSLEDYTF. In DNA, the CDR3 is TGTGCCAGCAGTACGCCCGACAGCTTGGAGGACTACACCTTC.

The rearrangement joins TRBV14 to TRBJ1-1; D unresolved. V was shortened by 4 bases and J by 4 bases, with 10 bases between the two germline ends. Germline V gene sequence: CDR1 SGHDN, CDR2 FVKESK. CDR3 length equals 13 residues. Written as DNA, the CDR3 is TGTGCCAGCAGCCTAACAACTCTCACTGAAGCTTTCTTT. Residues: CASSLTTLTEAFF.

The rearrangement links TRBV11-1 to TRBJ1-1; D uncertain. Germline values: CDR1 SGHAT, CDR2 FQDESV (reference sequence). Trimming took 1 base from V and 5 from J, leaving 14 bases between them. The CDR3 covers 15 residues. CDR3 DNA sequence: TGTGCCAGCAGCTTAGGACCAGGCGGAGGGACTGAAGCTTTCTTT. Translated, it gives CASSLGPGGGTEAFF.

This clone came up a few times. V usage is TRBV13 and J usage is TRBJ1-1; TRBD1 aligns across 7 bases. J was trimmed by 2 bases and V by 5 bases; bases with no gene match: 5. CDR3 length: 14 residues. Germline-derived CDR1 and CDR2 are PRHDT and FYEKMQ (reference sequence). The CDR3 spells CASSHRGRNTEAFF. As DNA, the CDR3 is TGTGCCAGCAGCCACAGGGGTCGTAACACTGAAGCTTTCTTT. Combining the CDR3 with reference TRBV13 and TRBJ1-1 gives the whole variable domain AAGVIQSPRHLIKEKRETATLKCYPIPRHDTVYWYQQGPGQDPQFLISFYEKMQSDKGSIPDRFSAQQFSDYHSELNMSSLELGDSALYFCASSHRGRNTEAFFGQGTRLTVV.

This rearrangement joins TRBV10-3 to TRBJ2-3, with 10 bases that match TRBD2. The V and J ends lost 6 bases and 7 bases, in that order; junction bases with no gene match: 16. This CDR3 comprises 17 residues. The V gene's germline CDR1 is ENHRY and CDR2 SYGVKD. The DNA for the CDR3 is TGTGCCATCAGCAATCGACAGGCAAGGACTAGCGGCTATACGCAGTATTTT. The encoded protein is CAISNRQARTSGYTQYF.